A selection of T cell receptor beta chains follows, all from one sample in a study of T cells after yellow fever vaccination. TCRdb recomputed calls from the 5' RACE reads with MiXCR, one row per CDR3 protein. The repertoire consists of 350,000 or so distinct CDR3 sequences, with roughly 8.3% occurring once and the leading ten covering approximately 16%. Sequencing was performed on PBMCs, taken roughly 47 days after the first yellow fever vaccination. All receptors come from a young man who received the YFV17D yellow fever vaccine. Both conserved end residues are part of each CDR3. D genes are given only for firm matches. Some rows have no size entry. The others give once, few or many, or a class for an expanded clone.

D: -
V: TRBV3-1
J: TRBJ2-7
size: -
CDR3: CASSQEWTYEQYF
DNA: TGTGCCAGCAGCCAAGAGTGGACCTACGAGCAGTACTTC

D: TRBD2
V: TRBV27
J: TRBJ2-5
size: many
CDR3: CASSKRRLAGNQETQYF
DNA: TGTGCCAGCAGTAAACGCCGTTTAGCGGGGAACCAAGAGACCCAGTACTTC

D: TRBD2
V: TRBV5-1
J: TRBJ2-5
size: few
CDR3: CASSETSGGQETQYF
DNA: TGCGCCAGCAGCGAGACTAGCGGGGGGCAAGAGACCCAGTACTTC

D: -
V: TRBV29-1
J: TRBJ1-4
size: -
CDR3: CSVEDYEKLFF
DNA: TGCAGCGTTGAAGATTATGAAAAACTGTTTTTT

D: TRBD2
V: TRBV11-2
J: TRBJ2-1
size: -
CDR3: CASSLEISGGPYNEQFF
DNA: TGTGCCAGCAGCTTAGAGATTAGCGGGGGGCCCTACAATGAGCAGTTCTTC

D: -
V: TRBV29-1
J: TRBJ1-2
size: -
CDR3: CSVEGDAVTYGYTF
DNA: TGCAGCGTTGAGGGGGACGCCGTAACTTATGGCTACACCTTC

D: -
V: TRBV20-1
J: TRBJ1-6
size: few
CDR3: CSARRKGSYNSPLHF
DNA: TGCAGTGCTAGGAGGAAGGGCTCCTATAATTCACCCCTCCACTTT

D: -
V: TRBV2
J: TRBJ2-1
size: -
CDR3: CASSEEGLQEQFF
DNA: TGTGCCAGCAGCGAAGAAGGGCTACAAGAGCAGTTCTTC

D: -
V: TRBV5-1
J: TRBJ1-1
size: many
CDR3: CASSSGPPRDTEAFF
DNA: TGCGCCAGCAGCTCGGGACCCCCACGGGACACTGAAGCTTTCTTT

D: -
V: TRBV5-1
J: TRBJ1-2
size: -
CDR3: CASSLAGPNLVRGYTF
DNA: TGCGCCAGCAGCTTGGCAGGTCCCAATTTAGTTCGTGGCTACACCTTC

D: TRBD1
V: TRBV6-5
J: TRBJ1-2
size: -
CDR3: CASSYVVLRGRRKGGYTF
DNA: TGTGCCAGCAGTTACGTTGTGTTGAGGGGGCGCCGAAAGGGTGGCTACACCTTC

D: -
V: TRBV20-1
J: TRBJ1-5
size: -
CDR3: CSARIRREGMGPQHF
DNA: TGCAGTGCTAGAATACGACGGGAGGGTATGGGGCCCCAGCATTTT

D: -
V: TRBV29-1
J: TRBJ2-3
size: -
CDR3: CSAVTGVTDTQYF
DNA: TGCAGCGCCGTGACAGGCGTCACAGATACGCAGTATTTT

D: -
V: TRBV2
J: TRBJ2-1
size: many
CDR3: CASSVVGEQFF
DNA: TGTGCCAGCAGTGTAGTGGGCGAGCAGTTCTTC

D: TRBD2
V: TRBV11-2
J: TRBJ2-7
size: many
CDR3: CASSLNPSGGAGEQYF
DNA: TGTGCCAGCAGCTTGAACCCTAGCGGGGGGGCCGGTGAGCAGTACTTC

D: -
V: TRBV20-1
J: TRBJ1-4
size: -
CDR3: CSARQAGLVNEKLFF
DNA: TGCAGTGCCAGACAGGCGGGTTTGGTAAATGAAAAACTGTTTTTT

D: -
V: TRBV20-1
J: TRBJ1-3
size: -
CDR3: CSARDPRAGNTIYF
DNA: TGCAGTGCTAGAGATCCCAGAGCTGGAAACACCATATATTTT

D: -
V: TRBV7-9
J: TRBJ1-1
size: few
CDR3: CASSLRAGTNTEAFF
DNA: TGTGCCAGCAGCCTCCGGGCTGGGACAAACACTGAAGCTTTCTTT

D: TRBD1
V: TRBV7-8
J: TRBJ2-3
size: once
CDR3: CASSLGRDRALDTQYF
DNA: TGTGCCAGCAGCTTAGGCCGGGACAGGGCACTGGATACGCAGTATTTT

D: -
V: TRBV5-6
J: TRBJ1-5
size: few
CDR3: CASSSSPTEQPQHF
DNA: TGTGCCAGCAGCTCTAGTCCGACCGAGCAGCCCCAGCATTTT

D: -
V: TRBV4-3
J: TRBJ1-2
size: few
CDR3: CASSPTAGVWDGYTF
DNA: TGCGCCAGCAGCCCTACCGCGGGGGTTTGGGATGGCTACACCTTC

D: -
V: TRBV20-1
J: TRBJ1-6
size: -
CDR3: CSARTGAHSSPLHF
DNA: TGCAGTGCCAGAACCGGGGCTCATAGTTCACCCCTCCACTTT